This T cell receptor (beta chain) was observed in a study of OX40 agonist ivuxolimab in advanced cancers. TCRdb keeps only in-frame clones here, not all; method: immunoSEQ multiplex PCR. The data show about 81,000 clones, with more than 75% seen just once and approximately 0.47% held by the top ten. Per germline, CDR1 MDHEN and CDR2 SYDVKM. The CDR3 runs to 12 residues. Trimming took off 8 bases at V and 8 bases at J, with 15 bases between the two ends. The receptor comes from an adult with an advanced solid tumor such as melanoma, head and neck, liver or kidney cancer. V usage is TRBV28 and J usage is TRBJ1-1, with D possibly TRBD1 on 5 matching bases. The source was CD4+ or CD8+ T cells sorted from blood, collected in a trial of the OX40 agonist ivuxolimab. CDR3 nucleotide sequence: TGTGCCAGCCGGGGGACTCGCCCCGAAGCTTTCTTT. Its protein product is CASRGTRPEAFF.